These T cell receptor beta chains were read from a single sample in a study of shared clonotypes between healthy human individuals. The data were produced by immunoSEQ multiplex PCR, yet TCRdb's version contains in-frame clones alone and is incomplete. The sample has about 2 million clones; about 95% are singletons. Material: naive CD4+ T cells sorted from blood. Receptors were obtained from a man aged 18 to 35 in good health. The CDR3 runs from the conserved cysteine through the conserved F or W. Fields, in order: D gene, V gene, clone size, J gene, CDR3 protein, CDR3 DNA. D genes are given only for firm matches. Clone size is shown for a subset of rows, as once, few, many or a class of expanded clone.

d_gene: -; v_gene: TRBV18; abundance: few; j_gene: TRBJ1-5; CDR3aa: CASSVHLDQPQHF; CDR3nt: TGTGCCAGCTCAGTACACCTAGATCAGCCCCAGCATTTT
d_gene: TRBD2; v_gene: TRBV15; abundance: once; j_gene: TRBJ2-7; CDR3aa: CATSGREGYEQYF; CDR3nt: TGTGCCACCAGCGGCAGGGAGGGCTACGAGCAGTACTTC
d_gene: TRBD2; v_gene: TRBV2; abundance: -; j_gene: TRBJ2-1; CDR3aa: CASRPTSGRALGNEQFF; CDR3nt: TGTGCCAGCAGGCCGACTAGCGGGAGGGCCCTGGGGAATGAGCAGTTCTTC
d_gene: -; v_gene: TRBV7-9; abundance: -; j_gene: TRBJ2-5; CDR3aa: CASSDFLGKGETQYF; CDR3nt: TGTGCCAGCAGCGATTTCCTGGGGAAGGGGGAGACCCAGTACTTC
d_gene: TRBD2; v_gene: TRBV2; abundance: -; j_gene: TRBJ2-5; CDR3aa: CASSATSAQETQYF; CDR3nt: TGTGCCAGCAGTGCGACTAGCGCCCAAGAGACCCAGTACTTC
d_gene: -; v_gene: TRBV19; abundance: -; j_gene: TRBJ1-2; CDR3aa: CASSIGSGQSYGYTF; CDR3nt: TGTGCCAGTAGTATTGGAAGCGGACAGTCCTATGGCTACACCTTC
d_gene: -; v_gene: TRBV6-5; abundance: -; j_gene: TRBJ1-5; CDR3aa: CASSYRTGNQPQHF; CDR3nt: TGTGCCAGCAGTTACCGCACAGGGAATCAGCCCCAGCATTTT
d_gene: -; v_gene: TRBV5-1; abundance: -; j_gene: TRBJ2-5; CDR3aa: CASSLAERSVMAETQYF; CDR3nt: TGCGCCAGCAGCTTGGCGGAAAGGTCGGTGATGGCGGAGACCCAGTACTTC
d_gene: TRBD1; v_gene: TRBV27; abundance: -; j_gene: TRBJ2-7; CDR3aa: CASSTLSTGKADEQYF; CDR3nt: TGTGCCAGCTCGACCCTTTCGACAGGGAAGGCGGACGAGCAGTACTTC
d_gene: -; v_gene: TRBV11-2; abundance: -; j_gene: TRBJ1-6; CDR3aa: CASSLDGRDFYNSPLHF; CDR3nt: TGTGCCAGCAGCTTAGATGGGCGAGACTTCTATAATTCACCCCTCCACTTT
d_gene: -; v_gene: TRBV6-5; abundance: -; j_gene: TRBJ2-7; CDR3aa: CASSYSTHLRYEQYF; CDR3nt: TGTGCCAGCAGTTACTCTACGCACCTGAGGTACGAGCAGTACTTC
d_gene: TRBD1; v_gene: TRBV18; abundance: -; j_gene: TRBJ2-7; CDR3aa: CASRWDRGTGEQYF; CDR3nt: TGTGCCAGCAGGTGGGACAGGGGTACGGGAGAGCAGTACTTC
d_gene: -; v_gene: TRBV21-1; abundance: -; j_gene: TRBJ2-1; CDR3aa: CASSKALAKYANEQFF; CDR3nt: TGTGCCAGCAGCAAGGCCCTAGCTAAGTACGCCAATGAGCAGTTCTTC
d_gene: TRBD1; v_gene: TRBV19; abundance: -; j_gene: TRBJ2-4; CDR3aa: CARLRRDRRDSYLAKNIQYF; CDR3nt: TGTGCCAGACTGCGCAGGGACAGACGCGATTCCTACTTAGCCAAAAACATTCAGTACTTC
d_gene: TRBD1; v_gene: TRBV5-1; abundance: -; j_gene: TRBJ1-4; CDR3aa: CASSPVGTGPTNEKLFF; CDR3nt: TGCGCCAGCAGCCCGGTCGGGACAGGGCCAACTAATGAAAAACTGTTTTTT
d_gene: -; v_gene: TRBV10-3; abundance: -; j_gene: TRBJ2-2; CDR3aa: CAIRGTPNTGELFF; CDR3nt: TGTGCCATCAGAGGGACACCCAACACCGGGGAGCTGTTTTTT
d_gene: -; v_gene: TRBV7-2; abundance: -; j_gene: TRBJ2-5; CDR3aa: CASSKKTKIGGVAQYF; CDR3nt: TGTGCCAGCAGCAAAAAGACTAAGATCGGTGGAGTGGCCCAGTACTTC
d_gene: -; v_gene: TRBV25-1; abundance: -; j_gene: TRBJ2-5; CDR3aa: CASSEYAGKETQYF; CDR3nt: TGTGCCAGCAGTGAATACGCAGGGAAAGAGACCCAGTACTTC
d_gene: -; v_gene: TRBV6-5; abundance: -; j_gene: TRBJ1-4; CDR3aa: CASSYSQGRDEKLFF; CDR3nt: TGTGCCAGCAGTTACTCCCAGGGGCGGGATGAAAAACTGTTTTTT
d_gene: -; v_gene: TRBV6-5; abundance: -; j_gene: TRBJ2-5; CDR3aa: CASSPPGGRGETQYF; CDR3nt: TGTGCCAGCAGCCCCCCTGGGGGCCGTGGGGAGACCCAGTACTTC
d_gene: -; v_gene: TRBV6-5; abundance: -; j_gene: TRBJ2-1; CDR3aa: CASSSLTLGNEQFF; CDR3nt: TGTGCCAGCAGTTCCCTTACTTTGGGCAATGAGCAGTTCTTC
d_gene: -; v_gene: TRBV6-5; abundance: -; j_gene: TRBJ2-5; CDR3aa: CASSPGRIQETQYF; CDR3nt: TGTGCCAGCAGCCCCGGACGGATCCAAGAGACCCAGTACTTC
d_gene: TRBD2; v_gene: TRBV25-1; abundance: -; j_gene: TRBJ2-4; CDR3aa: CASSTLGLGTQYF; CDR3nt: TGTGCCAGCAGTACCCTGGGACTAGGGACTCAGTACTTC
d_gene: -; v_gene: TRBV30; abundance: -; j_gene: TRBJ1-1; CDR3aa: CAWSIIGNTEAFF; CDR3nt: TGTGCCTGGAGCATTATCGGGAACACTGAAGCTTTCTTT
d_gene: -; v_gene: TRBV5-4; abundance: once; j_gene: TRBJ1-2; CDR3aa: CASSLPFPYGYTF; CDR3nt: TGTGCCAGCAGTTTACCATTTCCGTATGGCTACACCTTC
d_gene: -; v_gene: TRBV7-2; abundance: -; j_gene: TRBJ2-4; CDR3aa: CASSSGLARHF; CDR3nt: TGTGCCAGCAGCTCGGGACTGGCTCGACACTTC
d_gene: TRBD1; v_gene: TRBV4-3; abundance: -; j_gene: TRBJ2-3; CDR3aa: CASSQPDRGDTQYF; CDR3nt: TGCGCCAGCAGCCAGCCGGACAGGGGCGATACGCAGTATTTT
d_gene: -; v_gene: TRBV6-5; abundance: -; j_gene: TRBJ1-5; CDR3aa: CASRRGGGQPQHF; CDR3nt: TGTGCCAGCAGAAGAGGGGGGGGTCAGCCCCAGCATTTT
d_gene: -; v_gene: TRBV7-2; abundance: -; j_gene: TRBJ2-2; CDR3aa: CASSLDYTGELFF; CDR3nt: TGTGCCAGCAGCTTAGATTACACCGGGGAGCTGTTTTTT
d_gene: TRBD2; v_gene: TRBV7-3; abundance: -; j_gene: TRBJ2-3; CDR3aa: CASSSTSGGIDTQYF; CDR3nt: TGTGCCAGCAGCTCGACTAGCGGGGGGATAGATACGCAGTATTTT
d_gene: -; v_gene: TRBV10-2; abundance: -; j_gene: TRBJ2-5; CDR3aa: CASSGQETQYF; CDR3nt: TGCGCCAGCAGTGGCCAAGAGACCCAGTACTTC
d_gene: TRBD2; v_gene: TRBV11-2; abundance: -; j_gene: TRBJ2-7; CDR3aa: CASSSTSGNAGREQYF; CDR3nt: TGTGCCAGCAGCTCGACTAGCGGGAACGCCGGTCGCGAGCAGTACTTC
d_gene: TRBD1; v_gene: TRBV5-4; abundance: -; j_gene: TRBJ1-2; CDR3aa: CASSSGQTEYGYTF; CDR3nt: TGTGCCAGCAGCTCGGGACAGACGGAATATGGCTACACCTTC
d_gene: -; v_gene: TRBV9; abundance: -; j_gene: TRBJ2-3; CDR3aa: CASSVMAETDTQYF; CDR3nt: TGTGCCAGCAGCGTTATGGCGGAAACCGATACGCAGTATTTT
d_gene: -; v_gene: TRBV10-1; abundance: -; j_gene: TRBJ2-5; CDR3aa: CASSESKAGLETQYF; CDR3nt: TGCGCCAGCAGTGAGTCAAAGGCAGGGTTAGAGACCCAGTACTTC
d_gene: -; v_gene: TRBV21-1; abundance: -; j_gene: TRBJ2-7; CDR3aa: CASSKGIGREDSYEQYF; CDR3nt: TGTGCCAGCAGCAAAGGTATAGGCAGGGAAGACTCCTACGAGCAGTACTTC
d_gene: TRBD1; v_gene: TRBV30; abundance: -; j_gene: TRBJ2-5; CDR3aa: CAFLGQAGETQYF; CDR3nt: TGTGCCTTCCTAGGACAGGCCGGGGAGACCCAGTACTTC
d_gene: -; v_gene: TRBV13; abundance: -; j_gene: TRBJ2-2; CDR3aa: CASSLQAANTGELFF; CDR3nt: TGTGCCAGCAGCTTACAGGCCGCGAACACCGGGGAGCTGTTTTTT
d_gene: TRBD2; v_gene: TRBV11-2; abundance: -; j_gene: TRBJ2-5; CDR3aa: CASSLGPSGKETQYF; CDR3nt: TGTGCCAGCAGCTTAGGTCCTAGCGGGAAAGAGACCCAGTACTTC
d_gene: TRBD2; v_gene: TRBV5-4; abundance: many; j_gene: TRBJ2-1; CDR3aa: CASSNLAGSNEQFF; CDR3nt: TGTGCCAGCAGCAATCTAGCGGGGTCCAATGAGCAGTTCTTC
d_gene: -; v_gene: TRBV23-1; abundance: -; j_gene: TRBJ2-7; CDR3aa: CASRPDSPYEQYF; CDR3nt: TGCGCCAGCAGACCAGACAGCCCCTACGAGCAGTACTTC
d_gene: -; v_gene: TRBV11-3; abundance: -; j_gene: TRBJ1-1; CDR3aa: CASSLRENTEAFF; CDR3nt: TGTGCCAGCAGCTTAAGGGAGAACACTGAAGCTTTCTTT
d_gene: -; v_gene: TRBV7-9; abundance: -; j_gene: TRBJ2-2; CDR3aa: CASSPRRDGTGELFF; CDR3nt: TGTGCCAGCAGCCCTCGGAGGGATGGTACCGGGGAGCTGTTTTTT
d_gene: TRBD2; v_gene: TRBV9; abundance: -; j_gene: TRBJ2-7; CDR3aa: CASSVDPLSAGVPVEQYF; CDR3nt: TGTGCCAGCAGCGTAGACCCCCTTTCCGCGGGAGTCCCAGTCGAGCAGTACTTC
d_gene: -; v_gene: TRBV2; abundance: -; j_gene: TRBJ2-2; CDR3aa: CASSESAWLAGELFF; CDR3nt: TGTGCCAGCAGTGAAAGTGCCTGGCTGGCCGGGGAGCTGTTTTTT
d_gene: -; v_gene: TRBV2; abundance: -; j_gene: TRBJ1-6; CDR3aa: CASSESVRYNSPLHF; CDR3nt: TGTGCCAGCAGTGAGTCTGTCCGCTATAATTCACCCCTCCACTTT
d_gene: -; v_gene: TRBV2; abundance: once; j_gene: TRBJ1-1; CDR3aa: CASIIPGMNTEAFF; CDR3nt: TGTGCCAGCATCATACCGGGAATGAACACTGAAGCTTTCTTT
d_gene: -; v_gene: TRBV29-1; abundance: -; j_gene: TRBJ2-7; CDR3aa: CSVVRMSSYEQYF; CDR3nt: TGCAGCGTTGTACGTATGAGCTCCTACGAGCAGTACTTC
d_gene: TRBD1; v_gene: TRBV5-1; abundance: -; j_gene: TRBJ1-3; CDR3aa: CASSSDRGGSGNTIYF; CDR3nt: TGCGCCAGCAGTTCGGACAGGGGAGGTTCTGGAAACACCATATATTTT
d_gene: TRBD2; v_gene: TRBV11-2; abundance: once; j_gene: TRBJ2-1; CDR3aa: CASSRVGLVSYNEQFF; CDR3nt: TGTGCCAGCAGCAGAGTGGGACTAGTCTCCTACAATGAGCAGTTCTTC
d_gene: -; v_gene: TRBV28; abundance: -; j_gene: TRBJ1-2; CDR3aa: CASSFGRGYGYTF; CDR3nt: TGTGCCAGCAGTTTTGGGCGGGGGTATGGCTACACCTTC
d_gene: -; v_gene: TRBV21-1; abundance: once; j_gene: TRBJ2-6; CDR3aa: CASSLRDSQSSGANVLTF; CDR3nt: TGTGCCAGCAGCCTTCGGGACAGTCAAAGCTCTGGGGCCAACGTCCTGACTTTC